This T cell receptor beta chain came from a study of CDR3 diversity in severe acne. This clonotype appeared many times. TCRdb used MiXCR to reprocess the PCR reads, holding one entry per CDR3 protein. The table records approximately 90,000 distinct CDR3 sequences, about half of them present only once. With 5 bases clipped from V and 10 bases from J, the junction kept 8 bases outside the gene matches. This CDR3 contains 12 residues. In germline, CDR1 is GTSNPN, CDR2 SVGIG (reference sequence). Sample: blood. V and J are TRBV30 and TRBJ1-2; 9 bases are shared with TRBD1. This receptor was taken from a male donor in good health, serving as a control. The CDR3 region has the DNA TGTGCCTGGGACTCGACAGGGGGTAACTACACCTTC. As protein: CAWDSTGGNYTF. Supplemented by reference TRBV30 and TRBJ1-2, the full variable domain reads SQTIHQWPATLVQPVGSPLSLECTVEGTSNPNLYWYRQAAGRGLQLLFYSVGIGQISSEVPQNLSASRPQDRQFILSSKKLLLSDSGFYLCAWDSTGGNYTFGSGTRLTVV.